This T cell receptor beta chain was sequenced during a study of shared clonotypes between healthy human individuals. Study-wide findings and caveats: The rarefaction results pointed to incomplete sorted-subset sequencing despite large depth. What limited the represented genetic and exposure-history diversity was the small number of donors. Clonotypes that were shared across a handful of donors made up approximately 5% of naive CD4 clonotypes.

It was CD45RO-negative cells, positively selected for CCR7, that made up naive CD8 cells, with terminally differentiated effector memory CD45RA+ cells excluded. The ends were cut back, 2 bases at V and 6 bases at J, with 19 bases in the middle. Germline-derived CDR1 and CDR2 are SGHRS and YFSETQ. This CDR3 contains 16 residues. About this clone: No antigen is known for it.

Source study methods: Filtering differed since immunoSEQ provided only junctions, with no quality scores. Here immunoSEQ multiplex PCR was the method, and the copy in TCRdb shows in-frame clones only, minus some. The V and J calls and clone size were taken over from that table, and D and trimming were inferred from the DNA. The sample has around 2.1 million clones, about 92% seen once. The sequence derives from a man younger than 35 in good health. Some clones in this sample may be carry-over from other donors' samples. Input material: naive CD8+ T cells from PBMCs. The chain carries TRBV5-1 and TRBJ2-3, with TRBD2 as a possible D gene (5 bases). The CDR3 region is CASSLGLSSLVDTQYF. CDR3 DNA sequence: TGCGCCAGCAGCTTAGGACTTAGTAGTCTGGTGGATACGCAGTATTTT.